Each of the 30 T cell receptor beta chains below was sequenced from the same sample in a study of shared clonotypes between healthy human individuals. Libraries were prepared by immunoSEQ multiplex PCR; TCRdb keeps only in-frame clonotypes and omits some of them. The profile covers approximately 1.5 million clones, with 97% to 99% appearing a single time and about 0.4% taken by the ten largest. The sequencing input was naive CD4+ T cells sorted from blood. The subset: CD45RA+ positively selected. These receptors were collected from a man in his thirties or forties in good health.

A remark on this clone: Distinct nucleotide sequences in the sample also encode this CDR3. The rearrangement links TRBV5-1 to TRBJ2-5; D ambiguous. The CDR3 consists of 13 residues. Deletions cut 0 bases from V and 2 bases from J, with 5 bases between. Per germline, CDR1 SGHRS and CDR2 YFSETQ. CDR3 sequence: CASSLVGQETQYF. The CDR3 nucleotides read TGCGCCAGCAGCTTGGTTGGTCAAGAGACCCAGTACTTC.

This sequence joins TRBV4-3 and TRBJ2-1; D gene ambiguous. This CDR3 is 17 amino acids long. V lost 4 bases, J lost 4 bases, and 20 bases lay in between. CDR1 and CDR2 from the germline V gene are LGHNA and YSLEER. CDR3 protein: CASSRAAAIGPYNEQFF. CDR3 nucleotide sequence: TGCGCCAGCAGCCGGGCGGCGGCCATCGGCCCGTACAATGAGCAGTTCTTC.

The rearrangement links TRBV10-3 to TRBJ1-2, with D possibly TRBD1 on 5 matching bases. Trimming cost V 6 bases and J 1 base, with 18 bases left between them. The CDR3 length is 16 residues. Germline V gene sequence: CDR1 ENHRY, CDR2 SYGVKD. This CDR3 reads CAISFGHTSLNYGYTF. CDR3 in DNA: TGTGCCATCAGCTTCGGACACACCTCTCTTAACTATGGCTACACCTTC.

This clone was picked up one time. J is TRBJ2-3 and V is TRBV15; TRBD2 matches 10 bases. Trimming removed 7 bases from V and 5 bases from J; junction bases left unmatched: 15. Germline V gene lookup returns CDR1 LNHNV and CDR2 YYDKDF (reference sequence). The CDR3 extends over 17 amino acids. In DNA, the CDR3 is TGTGCCACCATTGAGTTACTAGCGGGATGCAGGGGAGATACGCAGTATTTT. As protein: CATIELLAGCRGDTQYF.

V gene TRBV7-6 combines with J gene TRBJ2-5, with D perhaps TRBD1 (6 bases). The CDR3 is 13 amino acids. CDR1 SGHVS and CDR2 FNYEAQ come from the germline V gene. V gave up 1 base and J gave up 5 bases, with 8 bases separating them. The CDR3 nucleotides read TGTGCCAGCAGCTTAGGCAGGGGCGAGACCCAGTACTTC. As protein: CASSLGRGETQYF.

The CDR3 loop is CASAPSGRTYEQYF. The CDR3 DNA follows: TGTGCTAGTGCCCCAAGTGGGAGGACCTACGAGCAGTACTTC. The rearrangement links TRBV12-5 to TRBJ2-7; D is possibly TRBD2 (6 bases). Between the trimmed V and J ends, which lost 7 bases and 2 bases, there was a span of 15 bases. This CDR3 comprises 14 residues. Germline loops: CDR1 LGHNT, CDR2 FRNRAP.

This chain joins TRBV2 and TRBJ2-5, with 11 nucleotides matching TRBD2. The CDR3 consists of 16 residues. CDR1 and CDR2 (germline): SNHLY, FYNNEI. V gave up 4 bases and J gave up 5 bases; unmatched junction bases: 9. The CDR3 DNA sequence: TGTGCCAGCAGTGTCAATAGCGGGAGGGCGGGGGAGACCCAGTACTTC. Protein product: CASSVNSGRAGETQYF.

The chain combines TRBV14 with TRBJ2-7; TRBD2 might be the D (6 bases). This CDR3 is 17 amino acids long. Germline-derived CDR1 and CDR2 are SGHDN and FVKESK. V lost 0 bases and J 7 bases, leaving 22 bases between the germline ends. CDR3 region: CASSQDLLMPSGREQYF. Written as DNA, the CDR3 is TGTGCCAGCAGCCAAGATCTCCTGATGCCCTCAGGGAGGGAGCAGTACTTC.

The rearrangement links TRBV9 to TRBJ2-2, with 10 bases lining up with TRBD2. With V trimmed by 3 bases and J by 6 bases, 8 bases remained unmatched. Germline CDR1 is SGDLS and CDR2 is YYNGEE. The CDR3 is 16 residues long. The CDR3 DNA is TGTGCCAGCAGCGCTCTAGCGGGAGTGGGCCCCGGGGAGCTGTTTTTT. It codes for CASSALAGVGPGELFF.

The rearrangement links TRBV5-5 to TRBJ1-5; D gene ambiguous. The ends were cut back, 4 bases at V and 4 bases at J, with 6 bases in the middle. CDR1 and CDR2 (germline): SGHKS, YYEKEE (reference sequence). The CDR3 length is 12 residues. The CDR3 loop reads CASSASNQPQHF. CDR3 sequence (DNA): TGTGCCAGCAGCGCCTCTAATCAGCCCCAGCATTTT. The entire variable domain, with the rest obtained from reference TRBV5-5 and TRBJ1-5, is as follows: DAGVTQSPTHLIKTRGQQVTLRCSPISGHKSVSWYQQVLGQGPQFIFQYYEKEERGRGNFPDRFSARQFPNYSSELNVNALLLGDSALYLCASSASNQPQHFGDGTRLSIL.

This chain links TRBV6-5 with TRBJ1-1; no definite D call. Germline V gene sequence: CDR1 MNHEY, CDR2 SVGAGI. The CDR3 loop spans 13 amino acids. V lost 2 bases and J 3 bases, leaving 7 bases between the germline ends. CDR3 amino acids: CASSYITHTEAFF. The CDR3 nucleotides are TGTGCCAGCAGTTACATAACGCACACTGAAGCTTTCTTT.

The chain combines TRBV11-1 with TRBJ2-3; TRBD2 aligns across 10 bases. The CDR3 totals 16 residues. The trim removed 5 bases at V and 5 bases at J, leaving 10 bases unmatched. Germline V gene lookup returns CDR1 SGHAT and CDR2 FQDESV (reference sequence). The CDR3 DNA follows: TGTGCCAGCAGCCAGTCTAGCGGGAGTTTGAGAGATACGCAGTATTTT. It encodes CASSQSSGSLRDTQYF.

On this clone: This specimen includes other DNA sequences encoding the same CDR3. The gene calls are TRBV19 and TRBJ1-1; maybe TRBD1 (6 bases). CDR1 is LNHDA and CDR2 is SQIVND in the germline V gene (reference sequence). The CDR3 is 14 residues long. The V and J ends lost 3 bases and 3 bases respectively, with 11 bases between them. In DNA form, the CDR3 reads TGTGCCAGTAGTATCGCAGGGGCGGACACTGAAGCTTTCTTT. Its protein product is CASSIAGADTEAFF.

Of note for this clone: This sample also contains other DNA sequences that code for the same CDR3. V gene TRBV18 combines with J gene TRBJ1-4, with 9 bases fitting TRBD1. The V segment lost 2 bases and the J segment 8 bases; nucleotides outside the gene matches: 3. The length of the CDR3 is 14 residues. CDR1 is KGHSH, CDR2 LQKENI, per germline. The CDR3 loop reads CASSPGTGSEKLFF. In nucleotides, the CDR3 is TGTGCCAGCTCACCAGGGACAGGGAGCGAAAAACTGTTTTTT.

The gene calls are TRBV4-1 and TRBJ1-5; 8 bases match TRBD1. V dropped 0 bases and J dropped 3; count of bases not matched to a gene: 13. This CDR3 has 19 residues. Germline loops: CDR1 MGHRA, CDR2 YSYEKL. CDR3 loop: CASSQDTFVWTGNNQPQHF. CDR3 in DNA: TGCGCCAGCAGCCAAGATACCTTTGTTTGGACAGGGAACAATCAGCCCCAGCATTTT.

The chain carries TRBV5-4 and TRBJ2-5; D is possibly TRBD1 or TRBD2 (6 bases each). The CDR3 is 13 residues long. Trimming cost V 5 bases and J 5 bases, with 13 bases left between them. Germline CDR1 SGHNT, CDR2 YYREEE (reference sequence). CDR3 sequence (DNA): TGTGCCAGCAGTGGGGGGCTGGGGGAGACCCAGTACTTC. This codes for CASSGGLGETQYF.

This clone was observed once. This chain uses TRBV5-4 with TRBJ2-5; TRBD2 aligns across 12 bases. J gave up 1 base and V 2 bases, and 9 bases lay outside the gene matches. Germline V gene data show CDR1 as SGHNT and CDR2 as YYREEE (reference sequence). This CDR3 spans 18 amino acids. CDR3 in amino acids: CASSLRLAGVGFQETQYF. In nucleotides, the CDR3 is TGTGCCAGCAGCTTACGACTAGCGGGAGTGGGCTTCCAAGAGACCCAGTACTTC.

This rearrangement joins TRBV7-9 to TRBJ2-5, with 11 bases lining up with TRBD2. J was trimmed by 7 bases and V by 1 base; bases with no gene match: 11. The CDR3 extends over 17 amino acids. Germline CDR1 is SEHNR and CDR2 is FQNEAQ (reference sequence). The CDR3, as DNA: TGTGCCAGCAGCTTAGTGGATAGCGGGAGGGCCGCGGGGACCCAGTACTTC. Translation gives CASSLVDSGRAAGTQYF.

V and J are TRBV7-6 and TRBJ2-3; D unclear. Germline values: CDR1 SGHVS, CDR2 FNYEAQ. V lost 5 bases, J lost 3 bases, and 12 bases lay in between. The CDR3 runs to 14 residues. CDR3 coding DNA: TGTGCCAGCAGCGGGCCTGGGGTTACAGATACGCAGTATTTT. As protein: CASSGPGVTDTQYF.

The chain uses TRBV28 and TRBJ1-2, with a possible D match to TRBD1 (6 bases). Germline values: CDR1 MDHEN, CDR2 SYDVKM. The V and J ends lost 4 bases and 1 base respectively, with 16 bases between them. The CDR3 length is 16 residues. The CDR3 is CASSSGPGRGNYGYTF. The CDR3 DNA is TGTGCCAGCAGTTCTGGTCCGGGCAGGGGTAACTATGGCTACACCTTC.

The rearrangement links TRBV15 to TRBJ2-2; 10 bases line up with TRBD1. Trimming cost V 3 bases and J 15 bases; bases outside gene matches: 7. The CDR3 extends over 13 amino acids. Germline CDR1 reads LNHNV; CDR2 reads YYDKDF (reference sequence). CDR3 sequence reads: CATSSLRDRGLFF. In DNA, the CDR3 is TGTGCCACCAGCAGCCTCCGGGACAGGGGTTTGTTTTTT.

This clone has a single count. The genes are TRBV11-2 and TRBJ2-3; TRBD2 is a possible D gene (5 bases). V lost 7 bases and J lost 4, with 18 bases in between. The V gene's germline CDR1 is SGHAT and CDR2 FQNNGV. This CDR3 has 15 residues. The CDR3 is CASNGQLSVPDTQYF. CDR3 in DNA: TGTGCCAGCAACGGGCAACTTAGCGTACCAGATACGCAGTATTTT.

The rearrangement joins TRBV9 to TRBJ2-3; D is undetermined. Trimming removed 0 bases from V and 8 bases from J, with 16 bases in between. This CDR3 region has 15 residues. Germline CDR1 reads SGDLS; CDR2 reads YYNGEE. In DNA form, the CDR3 reads TGTGCCAGCAGCGTAGAACTGGCAGCAGTAGGTACGCAGTATTTT. It translates to CASSVELAAVGTQYF.

The V call is TRBV30, the J call TRBJ1-5, with a tentative D call TRBD1 (6 bases). V was shortened by 1 base and J by 7 bases, with 14 bases between the two germline ends. Germline V lookup: CDR1 GTSNPN, CDR2 SVGIG (reference sequence). The CDR3 runs 14 residues. CDR3 bases: TGTGCCTGGAGTGCCTTGGGGGGCGGACAGCCCCAGCATTTT. This translates into CAWSALGGGQPQHF.

The chain joins TRBV4-3 to TRBJ2-3; D unclear. CDR3 size: 17 residues. Deletions cut 1 base from V and 0 bases from J, with 14 bases between. Looked up from germline, CDR1 is LGHNA and CDR2 is YSLEER. CDR3 nucleotides: TGCGCCAGCAGCCAAGGTAGGGCTAGATGGAGCACAGATACGCAGTATTTT. Protein: CASSQGRARWSTDTQYF.

The chain joins TRBV28 to TRBJ2-3; 8 positions match TRBD1. The CDR3 has 14 amino acids. V shed 3 bases, J shed 7 bases, and the junction held 6 bases outside the gene matches. Germline assignment: CDR1 MDHEN and CDR2 SYDVKM. CDR3 DNA sequence: TGTGCCAGCAGTTTGGGGACAGGCTCCCATACGCAGTATTTT. This sequence encodes CASSLGTGSHTQYF.

The genes are TRBV27 and TRBJ1-5, with 7 bases identical to TRBD1. This CDR3 contains 15 residues. Germline values: CDR1 MNHEY, CDR2 SMNVEV (reference sequence). After removal of 3 bases from V and 3 bases from J, the junction contained 5 bases not matched to a gene. This CDR3 reads CASSFHTGANQPQHF. In nucleotides, the CDR3 is TGTGCCAGCAGTTTCCATACAGGGGCCAATCAGCCCCAGCATTTT.

The chain recombines TRBV28 with TRBJ1-2, with no clear D. CDR1 is MDHEN and CDR2 is SYDVKM in the germline V gene. This CDR3 is 14 amino acids long. Between the trimmed V and J ends, which lost 4 bases and 5 bases, there was a span of 14 bases. The CDR3 loop is CASSSVGTTYGYTF. The CDR3, as DNA: TGTGCCAGCAGTTCCGTGGGTACAACTTATGGCTACACCTTC.

This clone came up a few times. The CDR3 coding sequence is TGTGCCAGTAGTTTCGCCAGGGGATTCAATCAGCCCCAGCATTTT. As protein: CASSFARGFNQPQHF. The rearrangement links TRBV19 to TRBJ1-5; D possibly corresponds to TRBD1 (6 bases). CDR1 LNHDA and CDR2 SQIVND come from the germline V gene (reference sequence). With 5 bases removed from V and 3 bases from J, the gap between germline ends came to 14 bases. CDR3 length equals 15 residues.

Comments on this clone: Other DNA sequences in the same sample also yield this CDR3. The genes are TRBV5-1 and TRBJ2-1, with 10 bases lining up with TRBD1. There are 15 residues in the CDR3. V lost 0 bases to trimming and J lost 8 bases; unmatched junction nucleotides: 5. Looked up from germline, CDR1 is SGHRS and CDR2 is YFSETQ. The CDR3 here is CASSLAGTGEDEQFF. The DNA of the CDR3 is TGCGCCAGCAGCTTGGCCGGGACAGGGGAGGATGAGCAGTTCTTC.